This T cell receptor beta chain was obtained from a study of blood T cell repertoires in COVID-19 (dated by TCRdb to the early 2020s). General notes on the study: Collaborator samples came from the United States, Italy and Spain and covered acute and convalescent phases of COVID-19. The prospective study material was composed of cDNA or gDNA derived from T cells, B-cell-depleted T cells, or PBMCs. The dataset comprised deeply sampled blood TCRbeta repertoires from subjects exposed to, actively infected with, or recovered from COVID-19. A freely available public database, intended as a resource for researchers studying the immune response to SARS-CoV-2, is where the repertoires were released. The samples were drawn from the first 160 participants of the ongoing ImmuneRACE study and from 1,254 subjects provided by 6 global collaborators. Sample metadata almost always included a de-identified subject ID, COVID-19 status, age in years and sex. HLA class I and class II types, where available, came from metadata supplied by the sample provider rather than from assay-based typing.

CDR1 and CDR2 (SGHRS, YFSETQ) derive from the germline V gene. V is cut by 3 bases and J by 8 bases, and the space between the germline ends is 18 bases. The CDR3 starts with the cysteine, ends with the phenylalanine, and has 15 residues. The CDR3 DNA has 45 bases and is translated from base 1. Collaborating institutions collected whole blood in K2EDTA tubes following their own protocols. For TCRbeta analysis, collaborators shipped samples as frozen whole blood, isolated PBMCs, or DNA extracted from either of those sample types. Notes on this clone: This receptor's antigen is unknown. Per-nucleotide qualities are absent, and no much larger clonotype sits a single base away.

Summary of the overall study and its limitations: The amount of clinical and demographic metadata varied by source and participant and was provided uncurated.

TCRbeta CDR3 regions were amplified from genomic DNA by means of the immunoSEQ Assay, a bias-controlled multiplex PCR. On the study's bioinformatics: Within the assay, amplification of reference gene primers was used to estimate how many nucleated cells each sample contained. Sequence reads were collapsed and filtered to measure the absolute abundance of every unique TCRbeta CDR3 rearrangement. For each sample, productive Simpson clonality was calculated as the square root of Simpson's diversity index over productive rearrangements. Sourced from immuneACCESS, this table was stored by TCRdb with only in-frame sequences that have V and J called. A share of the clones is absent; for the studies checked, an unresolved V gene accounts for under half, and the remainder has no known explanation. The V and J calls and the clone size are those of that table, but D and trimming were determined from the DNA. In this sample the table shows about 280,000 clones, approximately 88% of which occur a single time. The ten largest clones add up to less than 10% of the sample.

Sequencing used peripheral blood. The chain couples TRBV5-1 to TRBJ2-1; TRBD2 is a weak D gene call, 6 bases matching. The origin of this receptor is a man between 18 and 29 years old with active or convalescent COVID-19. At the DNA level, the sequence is TGCGCCAGCAGCTGGGGGACGGAGGGAAAATATGAGCAGTTCTTC. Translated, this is CASSWGTEGKYEQFF. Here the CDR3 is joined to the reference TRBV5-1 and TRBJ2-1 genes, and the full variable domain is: KAGVTQTPRYLIKTRGQQVTLSCSPISGHRSVSWYQQTPGQGLQFLFEYFSETQRNKGNFPGRFSGRQFSNSRSEMNVSTLELGDSALYLCASSWGTEGKYEQFFGPGTRLTVL.